This TCR beta chain was recorded in a study of cytomegalovirus exposure and HLA in healthy donors. Study-level points and caveats: Rare TCR sequences predominated, though certain public TCRs were found in many donors. Some V segments, including TRBV6-2 and TRBV6-3, were excluded as indistinguishable.

This clone is classed as medium-sized. No antigen is known for it. The CDR3 has 16 residues. The germline gives CDR1 MGHDK, CDR2 SYGVNS. Trimming removed 5 bases from V and 0 bases from J, with 16 bases in between. The primer mix had 60 Vbeta and 13 Jbeta primers. Study processing details: Later, 65 million to 85 million unique TCR beta chains were counted in an analysis, and about 10 million of them were shared. Clones were sequenced by immunoSEQ multiplex PCR, and TCRdb holds only the in-frame ones, with some missing. V and J calls and clone size follow that table, whereas D and trimming were derived from the DNA. This table has some 140,000 clones, about 74% appearing once.

Material for sequencing was PBMCs. The J gene is TRBJ1-1, the V gene TRBV25-1; D is possibly TRBD1 (6 bases). The sequence was collected from a man aged 25 to 40 in good health and CMV-seronegative. This chain's CDR3 is CASSPREGDMNTEAFF. The CDR3 DNA sequence: TGTGCCAGCAGTCCTAGGGAGGGGGACATGAACACTGAAGCTTTCTTT.